The T cell receptor beta chain under discussion was sequenced for a study of T cells in Graves' hyperthyroidism and ophthalmopathy. Study-level background: It was at initial diagnosis, before any treatment, that peripheral blood was collected. Whole-study results and caveats: Before onset, ophthalmopathy was predicted by the model a median approximately 6.6 months earlier.

Calling Graves' hyperthyroidism stable meant ophthalmopathy did not progress within 18 months. Hyperthyroidism in the patients, aged 18 to 65, was newly diagnosed and under 2 months in duration. Many counts were recorded for this clonotype. Its antigen is not known. Template material for amplifying TCR beta CDR3 regions consisted of RNA transcripts. Primed by the HTBI set, a first-round RT-PCR was run on the TCR CDR3. TCRdb reanalysed the multiplex PCR reads using MiXCR and keeps one entry per CDR3 protein. The table has about 210,000 distinct CDR3 sequences, over 15% seen once. The TCR was taken from a man aged 45-65 years with Graves' hyperthyroidism. The sequenced material came from blood.

CDR3 region: CASRGHSNQPQHF. The CDR3 DNA sequence: TGTGCCAGCAGGGGCCATAGCAATCAGCCCCAGCATTTT. The gene calls are TRBV27 and TRBJ1-5; D not certain. CDR3 length: 13 residues. Germline lookup yields CDR1 MNHEY and CDR2 SMNVEV (reference sequence). Trimming left V 6 bases short and J 0 bases short, with 6 bases between.